The next 3 T cell receptor beta chains were all read from a single sample in a study of T-cell reconstitution after alpha-beta-depleted transplantation in children (dated by TCRdb to the mid-2010s). Library construction relied on PCR. The instrument given in TCRdb is Illumina HiSeq 2500. Molecular barcoding was employed in the preparation of TCR libraries, with unique molecular identifiers being used to normalize TCRbeta repertoire quantification. TCRdb took the public reads, trimmed them with fastp at Q25, ran MiXCR for clone calling and kept in-frame beta chains. CDR3 protein sequences are deduplicated, and each keeps its most common genes and DNA. In this sample the table shows about 370,000 distinct CDR3 sequences, just over 20% of which occur a single time. About 3.8% of the sample comes from the top ten. This sample comprised PBMCs from the stem cell graft donor, obtained from the stem cell graft. These receptors were obtained from a human donor who donated a stem cell graft to a child with acute myeloid leukemia.

The gene calls are TRBV5-1 and TRBJ1-3; D gene unclear. The ends were cut back, 4 bases at V and 0 bases at J, with 8 bases in the middle. The CDR3 has 14 amino acids. Germline-derived CDR1 and CDR2 are SGHRS and YFSETQ. The CDR3: CASSNAYSGNTIYF. In DNA, the CDR3 is TGCGCCAGCAGCAACGCCTACTCTGGAAACACCATATATTTT.

This chain links TRBV20-1 with TRBJ2-1; 10 bases fit TRBD2. Germline lookup yields CDR1 DFQATT and CDR2 SNEGSKA (reference sequence). The CDR3 is 16 amino acids. Trimming cost V 3 bases and J 5 bases; bases outside gene matches: 10. Written as DNA, the CDR3 is TGCAGTGCTAGGCCTCTTACTAGCGGGGCGAACAATGAGCAGTTCTTC. Its protein product is CSARPLTSGANNEQFF.

This clonotype was recorded many times. The CDR3 here is CASSRPGTSLPYNEQFF. As DNA, the CDR3 is TGTGCCAGCAGCCGACCGGGAACTAGTCTACCTTACAATGAGCAGTTCTTC. The rearrangement links TRBV3-1 to TRBJ2-1, with a tentative D call TRBD2 (5 bases). The CDR3 extends over 17 amino acids. The ends were cut back, 4 bases at V and 4 bases at J, with 20 bases in the middle. CDR1 is LGHDT and CDR2 is YNNKEL in the germline V gene (reference sequence).